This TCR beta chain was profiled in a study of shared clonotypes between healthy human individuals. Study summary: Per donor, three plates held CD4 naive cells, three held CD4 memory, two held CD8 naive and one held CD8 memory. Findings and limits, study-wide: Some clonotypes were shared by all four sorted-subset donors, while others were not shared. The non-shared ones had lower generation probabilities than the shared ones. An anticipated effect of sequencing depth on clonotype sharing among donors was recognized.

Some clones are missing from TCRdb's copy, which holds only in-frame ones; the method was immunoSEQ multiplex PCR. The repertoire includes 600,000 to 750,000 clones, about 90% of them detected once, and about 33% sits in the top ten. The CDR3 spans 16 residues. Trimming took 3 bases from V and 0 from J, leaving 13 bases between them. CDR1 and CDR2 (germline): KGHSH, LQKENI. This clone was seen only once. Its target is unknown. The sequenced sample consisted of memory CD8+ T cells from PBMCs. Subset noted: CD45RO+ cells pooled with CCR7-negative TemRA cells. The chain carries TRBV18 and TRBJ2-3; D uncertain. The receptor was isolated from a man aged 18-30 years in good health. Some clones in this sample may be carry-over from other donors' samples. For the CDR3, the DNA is TGTGCCAGCTCACCGGGGTTGCGTTTTAGCACAGATACGCAGTATTTT. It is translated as CASSPGLRFSTDTQYF.